The next 18 T cell receptor beta chains were all read from a single sample in a study of T cell repertoires in cytomegalovirus infection. TCRdb re-analysed the reads in MiXCR, keeping a single row per CDR3 protein. The repertoire includes approximately 110,000 distinct CDR3 sequences, roughly 32% of them detected once, and 58% sits in the top ten. The antigens for these receptors are not known. The material sequenced was CD8+ T cells from cultured PBMCs, taken from culture after CMV antigen stimulation. The receptors stem from a human donor in good health (CMV status not recorded). Some clones in this sample may be carry-over from other donors' samples.

A few counts support this clonotype. Here the CDR3 reads CASSRVGSLSGAFF. CDR3 nucleotides: TGTGCCAGCAGCCGCGTCGGATCCCTCTCGGGAGCTTTCTTT. The chain recombines TRBV11-2 with TRBJ1-1, with D hard to call. The ends were cut back, 5 bases at V and 10 bases at J, with 20 bases in the middle. Germline V gives CDR1 SGHAT, CDR2 FQNNGV. The CDR3 is 14 amino acids.

The chain is built from TRBV2 and TRBJ1-6; a possible D gene is TRBD1 (6 bases). The V and J ends lost 8 bases and 7 bases respectively, with 18 bases between them. The CDR3 has 15 amino acids. Germline CDR1 is SNHLY and CDR2 is FYNNEI. Here the CDR3 DNA reads TGTGCCAGCGTGGACAGCGGCCCTTACAATTCACCCCTCCACTTT. Residues: CASVDSGPYNSPLHF. The whole variable domain, remainder taken from reference TRBV2 and TRBJ1-6, is EPEVTQTPSHQVTQMGQEVILRCVPISNHLYFYWYRQILGQKVEFLVSFYNNEISEKSEIFDDQFSVERPDGSNFTLKIRSTKLEDSAMYFCASVDSGPYNSPLHFGNGTRLTVT.

The sample holds a few counts of this clonotype. The chain couples TRBV7-9 to TRBJ1-1; 7 bases are shared with TRBD1. After removal of 2 bases from V and 3 bases from J, the junction contained 6 bases not matched to a gene. CDR1 is SEHNR, CDR2 FQNEAQ, per germline (reference sequence). The CDR3 runs to 15 residues. CDR3 in DNA: TGTGCCAGCAGCTTATCTCCAGGGGGAGACACTGAAGCTTTCTTT. It translates to CASSLSPGGDTEAFF.

The chain carries TRBV27 and TRBJ2-7; D call uncertain. The V and J ends lost 5 bases and 6 bases respectively, with 8 bases between them. Germline CDR1 MNHEY, CDR2 SMNVEV (reference sequence). The CDR3 totals 11 residues. CDR3 protein: CASSDNREQYF. The CDR3 nucleotides read TGTGCCAGCAGTGATAATCGCGAGCAGTACTTC.

This clonotype was seen a few times. The chain employs TRBV25-1 and TRBJ1-2, with a tentative D call TRBD1 (6 bases). V was pared by 5 bases and J by 4 bases, with 8 bases between. The CDR3 contains 12 residues. Germline lookup yields CDR1 MGHDK and CDR2 SYGVNS. CDR3: CASSIQGYGYTF. The CDR3 coding sequence is TGTGCCAGCAGTATACAGGGCTATGGCTACACCTTC.

This clonotype was counted once. The V and J genes are TRBV9 and TRBJ2-7; D perhaps matches TRBD2 (5 bases). The CDR3 is 14 residues long. In germline, CDR1 is SGDLS, CDR2 YYNGEE. V was trimmed by 2 bases and J by 3 bases, leaving 12 bases between them. The CDR3: CASSVDGNNYEQYF. As DNA, the CDR3 is TGTGCCAGCAGCGTCGACGGGAATAACTACGAGCAGTACTTC.

This clonotype was seen more than once but under ten times. The chain links TRBV4-1 to TRBJ2-1, with 9 bases aligning to TRBD1. CDR3 size: 15 residues. With V trimmed by 4 bases and J by 4 bases, 5 bases remained unmatched. Germline V gene sequence: CDR1 MGHRA, CDR2 YSYEKL. The CDR3 loop reads CASSPTGQGYNEQFF. In DNA, the CDR3 is TGCGCCAGCAGCCCAACGGGACAGGGATACAATGAGCAGTTCTTC.

This clonotype turned up a few times. The rearrangement uses TRBV7-2 and TRBJ1-5; D possibly corresponds to TRBD1 (5 bases). The CDR3 consists of 20 residues. Trimming removed 4 bases at V and 4 bases at J, with 29 bases between. The germline V gene has CDR1 SGHTA and CDR2 FQGNSA. CDR3 residues: CASSSNSSGTDIDNNQPQHF. The CDR3 DNA follows: TGTGCCAGCAGCTCTAACTCTTCCGGGACGGACATCGATAATAATCAGCCCCAGCATTTT.

This clonotype has a handful of counts. The CDR3 spells CASSLWGGDTEAFF. For the CDR3, the DNA is TGTGCCAGCAGCTTATGGGGGGGGGACACTGAAGCTTTCTTT. This chain links TRBV11-2 with TRBJ1-1, with a possible D match to TRBD1 (5 bases). Germline V gives CDR1 SGHAT, CDR2 FQNNGV. The V and J ends lost 2 bases and 3 bases respectively, with 10 bases between them. The CDR3 runs 14 residues.

This clonotype was detected only a few times. The chain couples TRBV4-1 to TRBJ1-2; D is possibly TRBD1 (6 bases). Germline CDR1 reads MGHRA; CDR2 reads YSYEKL. The length of the CDR3 is 14 residues. Trimming took 2 bases from V and 4 from J, leaving 11 bases between them. The CDR3, as DNA: TGCGCCAGCAGCCAACCCAGGGGTGGCTATGGCTACACCTTC. It yields the protein CASSQPRGGYGYTF.

The chain is built from TRBV4-3 and TRBJ2-7; weak D call: TRBD1 (6 bases). Trimming shortened V by 1 base and J by 3 bases, and 13 bases separated the two germline ends. Germline V CDR1 and CDR2: LGHNA, YSLEER. The CDR3 totals 15 residues. CDR3 nucleotides: TGCGCCAGCAGCCAAGGCACAGGGATTTACTACGAGCAGTACTTC. Protein product: CASSQGTGIYYEQYF.

The V call is TRBV7-9, the J call TRBJ1-2, with D maybe TRBD1 (6 bases). Trimming pared 4 bases from V and 6 bases from J, leaving 21 bases between. The CDR3 sequence is 16 residues long. Germline V lookup: CDR1 SEHNR, CDR2 FQNEAQ (reference sequence). Here the CDR3 reads CASSSLDLRGNDGYTF. CDR3 DNA: TGTGCCAGCAGCTCGCTGGACCTCAGGGGAAACGATGGCTACACCTTC.

As for this clonotype: A much larger clonotype is one base distant, so this may be a read error. The V gene is TRBV7-1, the J gene TRBJ2-1, with TRBD2 matching over 16 bases. TRBV7-1 is assigned to the ORF class and has an uncertain function. The ends lost 5 bases at V and 11 bases at J; junction bases unmatched: 12. There are 17 residues in the CDR3. The CDR3 bases are TGTGCCAGCAGCCGCCCGGGACTAGCGGGGGGGCGTAATAAGCAGTTCTTC. It specifies CASSRPGLAGGRNKQFF.

V gene TRBV6-8 combines with J gene TRBJ1-2, with D tentatively TRBD1 (5 bases). CDR3 length equals 13 residues. Trimming removed 2 bases at V and 8 bases at J, with 12 bases between. In germline, CDR1 is MNHGY, CDR2 SAAAGT. The CDR3 nucleotides read TGTGCCAGCAGTTACATTTCGACAGAAGGCTACACCTTC. It codes for CASSYISTEGYTF.

The rearrangement links TRBV7-9 to TRBJ2-7, with 7 bases identical to TRBD1. Germline V CDR1 and CDR2: SEHNR, FQNEAQ (reference sequence). The CDR3 length is 14 residues. Trimming at V came to 3 bases and at J to 5 bases, leaving 7 bases not matched to a gene. CDR3 nucleotides: TGTGCCAGCAGCTTTAGACAGGGTCGGGACGAGCAGTACTTC. Translated, it gives CASSFRQGRDEQYF.

The chain has TRBV7-8 and TRBJ2-1; TRBD2 agrees at 8 bases. In germline, CDR1 is SGHVS, CDR2 FQNEAQ. V was clipped by 4 bases and J by 6 bases; unmatched bases: 8. The CDR3 spans 15 residues. In DNA form, the CDR3 reads TGTGCCAGCAGCTCGGGACGGGGGGGCCTCAATGAGCAGTTCTTC. Translation: CASSSGRGGLNEQFF.

This rearrangement joins TRBV9 to TRBJ1-1; TRBD1 is a possible D gene (5 bases). V dropped 0 bases and J dropped 5 bases, with 11 bases sitting between them. The CDR3 has 14 residues. Germline lookup yields CDR1 SGDLS and CDR2 YYNGEE. CDR3 DNA: TGTGCCAGCAGCGTAGGCAGGGCCATGACTGAAGCTTTCTTT. Protein: CASSVGRAMTEAFF.

On this clonotype itself: A much larger clone differs by one base, so this may be a read error. The chain carries TRBV7-6 and TRBJ2-3; TRBD2 matches 11 bases. Germline CDR1 and CDR2: SGHVS and FNYEAQ. The CDR3 runs 17 residues. J lost 4 bases, V lost 0 bases, and 6 bases had no gene match. CDR3 in DNA: TGTGCCAGCAGCTTAGCGTCACTAGCGGGGGAAGCAGATACGCAGTATTTT. This sequence encodes CASSLASLAGEADTQYF. The full variable domain, in which reference TRBV7-6 and TRBJ2-3 provide the parts outside the CDR3, is GAGVSQSPRYKVTKRGQDVALRCDPISGHVSLYWYRQALGQGPEFLTYFNYEAQQDKSGLPNDRFSAERPEGSISTLTIQRTEQRDSAMYRCASSLASLAGEADTQYFGPGTRLTVL.